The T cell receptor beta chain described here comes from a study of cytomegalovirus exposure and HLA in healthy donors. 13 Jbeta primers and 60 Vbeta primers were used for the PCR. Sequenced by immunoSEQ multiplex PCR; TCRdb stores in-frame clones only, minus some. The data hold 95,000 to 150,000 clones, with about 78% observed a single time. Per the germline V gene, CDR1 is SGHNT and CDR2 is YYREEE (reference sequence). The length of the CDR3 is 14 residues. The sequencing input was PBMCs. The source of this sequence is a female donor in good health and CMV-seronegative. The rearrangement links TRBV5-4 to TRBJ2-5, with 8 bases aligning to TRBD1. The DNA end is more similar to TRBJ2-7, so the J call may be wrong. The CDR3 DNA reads TGTGCCAGCAGCTTACAGGGGGAAACCTACGAGCAGTACTTC. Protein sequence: CASSLQGETYEQYF.